A selection of T cell receptor beta chains follows, all from one sample in a study of blood T cell repertoires in COVID-19. The table came from immunoSEQ multiplex PCR; TCRdb's copy has only in-frame clones and leaves some out. The table includes just over 95,000 clones, about nine tenths detected once. Sequenced material: peripheral blood. The source of these receptors is a man in his fifties or sixties with acute or convalescent COVID-19. Each CDR3 is given with its conserved first and last residue. Fields, in order: V gene, clone size, J gene, D gene, CDR3 DNA, CDR3 protein. D genes are given only for firm matches. Size tells how often a clone was seen (once, few, many) or the class of an expanded clone, and some rows leave it out.

V gene: TRBV5-4; clone size: few; J gene: TRBJ2-2; D gene: TRBD1; CDR3 DNA: TGTGCCAGCAGCTTCTGGCAGGGGGTCAACACCGGGGAGCTGTTTTTT; CDR3 protein: CASSFWQGVNTGELFF
V gene: TRBV13; clone size: -; J gene: TRBJ2-3; D gene: TRBD2; CDR3 DNA: TGTGCCAGCAGCCTTGGGATCCCGGCGGGGGGTTTAGCGCAGTATTTT; CDR3 protein: CASSLGIPAGGLAQYF
V gene: TRBV3-1/TRBV3-2; clone size: -; J gene: TRBJ2-5; D gene: -; CDR3 DNA: TGTGCCAGCAGCCAAGTTCCCAGCCAAGAGACCCAGTACTTC; CDR3 protein: CASSQVPSQETQYF
V gene: TRBV5-4; clone size: -; J gene: TRBJ1-1; D gene: TRBD1; CDR3 DNA: TGTGCCAGCAGCCGACAGGGAATCACTGAAGCTTTCTTT; CDR3 protein: CASSRQGITEAFF
V gene: TRBV5-1; clone size: -; J gene: TRBJ1-2; D gene: -; CDR3 DNA: TGCGCCAGCAGCTTGGACCTGACAGTAGCTAACTATGGCTACACCTTC; CDR3 protein: CASSLDLTVANYGYTF
V gene: TRBV11-2; clone size: -; J gene: TRBJ2-1; D gene: -; CDR3 DNA: TGTGCCAGCACCATATTGGGCCTCAATGAGCAGTTCTTC; CDR3 protein: CASTILGLNEQFF
V gene: TRBV2; clone size: -; J gene: TRBJ1-5; D gene: -; CDR3 DNA: TGTGCCAGCAGTGACAGGGTTGGACAGCCCCAGCATTTT; CDR3 protein: CASSDRVGQPQHF
V gene: TRBV30; clone size: -; J gene: TRBJ1-2; D gene: TRBD1; CDR3 DNA: TGTGCCTGGAGCCCGGGACAGGACTATGGCTACACCTTC; CDR3 protein: CAWSPGQDYGYTF
V gene: TRBV19; clone size: -; J gene: TRBJ2-5; D gene: -; CDR3 DNA: TGTGCCAGTAGTATAATGGGGCAGCAAGAGACCCAGTACTTC; CDR3 protein: CASSIMGQQETQYF
V gene: TRBV10-3; clone size: -; J gene: TRBJ1-2; D gene: -; CDR3 DNA: TGTGCCATCAGTGTGGCCCGGGATCCACCATATGGCTACACCTTC; CDR3 protein: CAISVARDPPYGYTF
V gene: TRBV29-1; clone size: -; J gene: TRBJ1-1; D gene: -; CDR3 DNA: TGCAGCGTTGTCTCTGGCAGGGCCACTGAAGCTTTCTTT; CDR3 protein: CSVVSGRATEAFF
V gene: TRBV6-1; clone size: -; J gene: TRBJ2-7; D gene: TRBD2; CDR3 DNA: TGTGCCAGCAGTGGAGGGTCACTAGCGGGGGTAACCTACGAGCAGTACTTC; CDR3 protein: CASSGGSLAGVTYEQYF
V gene: TRBV13; clone size: -; J gene: TRBJ2-3; D gene: TRBD2; CDR3 DNA: TGTGCCAGCAGCTTAGGGCTAGCGGGAGACCCTAGCACAGATACGCAGTATTTT; CDR3 protein: CASSLGLAGDPSTDTQYF
V gene: TRBV14; clone size: -; J gene: TRBJ2-5; D gene: TRBD2; CDR3 DNA: TGTGCCAGCAGCCGACTAGCCCCACAAGAGACCCAGTACTTC; CDR3 protein: CASSRLAPQETQYF
V gene: TRBV24-1; clone size: -; J gene: TRBJ2-2; D gene: TRBD2; CDR3 DNA: TGTGCCACCAGTTGGCACGGGACTAGTGGCCCCAATGGGGAGCTGTTTTTT; CDR3 protein: CATSWHGTSGPNGELFF